The 26 T cell receptor beta chains below were found in one sample sequenced in a study of T cells in Graves' hyperthyroidism and ophthalmopathy. Amplification yielded TCR beta CDR3 regions, with RNA transcripts as the source. The TCR CDR3 was amplified in a first-round RT-PCR using the HTBI primer set. TCRdb fed the multiplex PCR reads into MiXCR, producing one record per CDR3 protein. Among hundreds of thousands of distinct CDR3 sequences, about a sixth were seen once, and the ten largest hold 35% to 50%. Material for sequencing was blood. All receptors derive from a man aged 40-50 years with Graves' hyperthyroidism.

This clonotype was counted a few times. The J gene is TRBJ1-1, the V gene TRBV29-1; TRBD1 matches at 12 bases. The CDR3 sequence is 15 residues long. The V gene end was trimmed by 7 bases and the J gene end by 3 bases; junction bases not matched to a gene: 9. CDR1 and CDR2 from the germline V gene are SQVTM and ANQGSEA. The CDR3 loop is CSAGGTGGRDTEAFF. CDR3 sequence (DNA): TGCAGCGCCGGAGGGACAGGGGGCAGGGACACTGAAGCTTTCTTT.

V gene TRBV5-6 combines with J gene TRBJ2-7; 10 bases are shared with TRBD1. Germline V gene lookup returns CDR1 SGHDT and CDR2 YYEEEE. The CDR3 is 14 residues long. V was clipped by 3 bases and J by 4 bases; unmatched bases: 4. The CDR3 DNA sequence: TGTGCCAGCAGCTGGGGACAGGGGATTTACGAGCAGTACTTC. This codes for CASSWGQGIYEQYF.

This clonotype showed up many times. The chain joins TRBV20-1 to TRBJ2-7; 7 bases align to TRBD1. The length of the CDR3 is 13 residues. The V segment lost 3 bases and the J segment 4 bases; nucleotides outside the gene matches: 6. Germline V gene data show CDR1 as DFQATT and CDR2 as SNEGSKA (reference sequence). DNA for the CDR3: TGCAGTGCTAGTAAACAGGGGAATTACGAGCAGTACTTC. The encoded protein is CSASKQGNYEQYF.

The chain combines TRBV2 with TRBJ1-6; 9 bases are shared with TRBD1. Losses at the gene ends were 3 bases for V and 6 bases for J; bases not matched to a gene: 3. This CDR3 is built from 15 residues. Per germline, CDR1 SNHLY and CDR2 FYNNEI. The CDR3: CASSDTGGGNSPLHF. In DNA form, the CDR3 reads TGTGCCAGCAGTGACACAGGGGGCGGTAATTCACCCCTCCACTTT.

This clonotype was seen many times. This chain joins TRBV28 and TRBJ1-1; D is possibly TRBD1 (5 bases). Germline CDR1 and CDR2: MDHEN and SYDVKM. V lost 4 bases, J lost 1 base, and 13 bases lay in between. The CDR3 loop spans 15 amino acids. The CDR3 DNA sequence: TGTGCCAGCAGTTCCTGGACCACAGGGAACACTGAAGCTTTCTTT. Its protein is CASSSWTTGNTEAFF. Filled out from reference TRBV28 and TRBJ1-1, the complete variable domain reads DVKVTQSSRYLVKRTGEKVFLECVQDMDHENMFWYRQDPGLGLRLIYFSYDVKMKEKGDIPEGYSVSREKKERFSLILESASTNQTSMYLCASSSWTTGNTEAFFGQGTRLTVV.

This clonotype was seen at least ten times. This chain joins TRBV6-1 and TRBJ1-2, with D maybe TRBD1 (6 bases). Between the trimmed V and J ends, which lost 6 bases and 3 bases, there was a span of 20 bases. Germline V gives CDR1 MNHNS, CDR2 SASEGT. CDR3 length equals 16 residues. This chain's CDR3 is CASSHGTRWTYYGYTF. CDR3 nucleotides: TGTGCCAGCAGCCACGGGACACGATGGACCTACTATGGCTACACCTTC.

This clonotype was picked up a small number of times. V gene TRBV24-1 combines with J gene TRBJ2-1; D is unclear. V was clipped by 7 bases and J by 4 bases, with 10 bases between them. The CDR3 runs 13 residues. CDR1 is KGHDR and CDR2 is SFDVKD in the germline V gene. The CDR3 protein is CATSPGEYNEQFF. The DNA for the CDR3 is TGTGCCACCAGCCCCGGTGAATACAATGAGCAGTTCTTC.

At least ten counts were recorded for this clonotype. The genes are TRBV5-1 and TRBJ1-4, with TRBD1 identical over 9 bases. Germline trimming cut 0 bases from V and 4 bases from J; bases unmatched to any gene: 4. Germline assignment: CDR1 SGHRS and CDR2 YFSETQ. The CDR3 has 16 amino acids. Written as DNA, the CDR3 is TGCGCCAGCAGCTTGGGAGACAGGGGGAATAATGAAAAACTGTTTTTT. This codes for CASSLGDRGNNEKLFF. Drawing the rest from reference TRBV5-1 and TRBJ1-4, the complete variable domain is KAGVTQTPRYLIKTRGQQVTLSCSPISGHRSVSWYQQTPGQGLQFLFEYFSETQRNKGNFPGRFSGRQFSNSRSEMNVSTLELGDSALYLCASSLGDRGNNEKLFFGSGTQLSVL.

The chain combines TRBV9 with TRBJ2-1, with TRBD2 matching 14 bases. V gave up 4 bases and J gave up 6 bases; unmatched junction bases: 24. The CDR3 has 22 residues. Looked up from germline, CDR1 is SGDLS and CDR2 is YYNGEE. The CDR3: CASSRPGLAGVPGSPLSNEQFF. CDR3 coding DNA: TGTGCCAGCAGCCGCCCGGGACTAGCGGGGGTCCCGGGGTCGCCTCTTTCCAATGAGCAGTTCTTC.

This clonotype has just a few counts. DNA of the CDR3: TGCAGCCCTAGGGGGACAGCTTTTTTAAACACTGAAGCTTTCTTT. Translated: CSPRGTAFLNTEAFF. The chain uses TRBV29-1 and TRBJ1-1, with TRBD1 matching 7 bases. The CDR3 is 15 amino acids. The V gene end was trimmed by 8 bases and the J gene end by 2 bases; junction bases not matched to a gene: 14. Germline assignment: CDR1 SQVTM and CDR2 ANQGSEA.

This clonotype has a count of ten or more. J is TRBJ2-5 and V is TRBV20-1, with D possibly being TRBD2 (7 bases). The V and J ends lost 4 bases and 2 bases respectively, with 17 bases between them. The CDR3 sequence is 15 residues long. CDR1 and CDR2 from the germline V gene are DFQATT and SNEGSKA (reference sequence). The CDR3 here is CSATPGGLGQETQYF. The CDR3, as DNA: TGCAGTGCTACCCCCGGGGGGCTTGGTCAAGAGACCCAGTACTTC.

This clonotype has just one count. The chain joins TRBV7-2 to TRBJ2-5; 7 bases agree with TRBD1. CDR3 size: 16 residues. Germline CDR1 SGHTA, CDR2 FQGNSA. Trimming cost V 5 bases and J 2 bases; bases outside gene matches: 11. The CDR3 sequence: CASSPRWGTAQETQYF. Here the CDR3 DNA reads TGTGCCAGCAGCCCACGTTGGGGGACAGCACAAGAGACCCAGTACTTC. Full variable domain (outside the CDR3, taken from reference TRBV7-2 and TRBJ2-5): GAGVSQSPSNKVTEKGKDVELRCDPISGHTALYWYRQSLGQGLEFLIYFQGNSAPDKSGLPSDRFSAERTGGSVSTLTIQRTQQEDSAVYLCASSPRWGTAQETQYFGPGTRLLVL.

In its sample, this clonotype was seen many times. The chain uses TRBV7-9 and TRBJ2-7, with 7 bases identical to TRBD1. The CDR3 runs to 13 residues. J lost 4 bases, V lost 0 bases, and 0 bases had no gene match. The germline V gene has CDR1 SEHNR and CDR2 FQNEAQ (reference sequence). CDR3 in amino acids: CASSLATGYEQYF. The CDR3 DNA follows: TGTGCCAGCAGCTTAGCGACAGGGTACGAGCAGTACTTC.

The chain has TRBV14 and TRBJ2-5; D uncertain. V was shortened by 1 base and J by 5 bases, with 8 bases between the two germline ends. The CDR3 sequence is 13 residues long. Looked up from germline, CDR1 is SGHDN and CDR2 is FVKESK. In nucleotides, the CDR3 is TGTGCCAGCAGCCAAGGTTTAATGGAGACCCAGTACTTC. Translating gives CASSQGLMETQYF.

This clonotype has more than one count but fewer than ten. The V call is TRBV10-3, the J call TRBJ2-2, with TRBD1 identical over 10 bases. The CDR3 runs to 16 residues. Germline V gene data show CDR1 as ENHRY and CDR2 as SYGVKD. V was pared by 5 bases and J by 0 bases, with 3 bases of the junction left unmatched. CDR3 bases: TGTGCCATCAGTCCCGGGACAGGGGCGAACACCGGGGAGCTGTTTTTT. This gives the protein CAISPGTGANTGELFF.

This clonotype was observed many times. The chain carries TRBV28 and TRBJ1-5; D is uncertain. V lost 5 bases and J 2 bases, leaving 10 bases between the germline ends. The CDR3 extends over 14 amino acids. Germline V gene lookup returns CDR1 MDHEN and CDR2 SYDVKM. CDR3 sequence (DNA): TGTGCCAGCAGTCCCAGTCTTGGCAATCAGCCCCAGCATTTT. This translates into CASSPSLGNQPQHF.

This clonotype was counted ten times or more. This rearrangement joins TRBV20-1 to TRBJ2-3; the D gene is possibly TRBD1 (5 bases). Trimming cost V 6 bases and J 2 bases, with 15 bases left between them. The CDR3 sequence is 14 residues long. CDR1 is DFQATT and CDR2 is SNEGSKA in the germline V gene (reference sequence). CDR3: CSAIGAGNTDTQYF. The CDR3 region has the DNA TGCAGTGCCATAGGCGCAGGGAACACAGATACGCAGTATTTT.

The V and J genes are TRBV19 and TRBJ2-7; 7 positions agree with TRBD2. The V gene end was trimmed by 4 bases and the J gene end by 0 bases; junction bases not matched to a gene: 6. Germline V CDR1 and CDR2: LNHDA, SQIVND (reference sequence). CDR3 length: 15 residues. The CDR3 loop is CASSTSRGSSYEQYF. The CDR3 region has the DNA TGTGCCAGTAGTACGTCGCGGGGGAGCTCCTACGAGCAGTACTTC.

This clonotype was seen at least ten times. The chain employs TRBV9 and TRBJ2-7, with 8 bases matching TRBD1. Trimming cost V 4 bases and J 3 bases; bases outside gene matches: 6. The CDR3 extends over 14 amino acids. Germline CDR1 is SGDLS and CDR2 is YYNGEE. The CDR3 spells CASSPRDRYYEQYF. The CDR3 bases are TGTGCCAGCAGCCCACGGGACAGGTACTACGAGCAGTACTTC.

This clonotype showed up many times. This chain connects TRBV6-5 to TRBJ1-2; D call uncertain. Germline CDR1 reads MNHEY; CDR2 reads SVGAGI. This CDR3 comprises 16 residues. V was pared by 0 bases and J by 5 bases, with 16 bases between. CDR3 sequence reads: CASSYSRSGRIYGYTF. The CDR3 nucleotides are TGTGCCAGCAGTTACTCGAGGTCCGGCAGAATATATGGCTACACCTTC.

The rearrangement links TRBV7-9 to TRBJ2-7; maybe TRBD1 (6 bases). The V end was cut by 6 bases, the J end by 3 bases, with 15 bases between. The CDR3 spans 14 residues. Germline V lookup: CDR1 SEHNR, CDR2 FQNEAQ (reference sequence). The CDR3 DNA reads TGTGCCAGCAGTTTACCGGGACAAATCTACGAGCAGTACTTC. It codes for CASSLPGQIYEQYF.

This clonotype was recorded once. V gene TRBV6-2 or TRBV6-3 combines with J gene TRBJ1-5; 10 bases agree with TRBD1. CDR1 is MNHEY and CDR2 is SVGEGT in the germline V gene. CDR3 length: 16 residues. Trimming at V came to 6 bases and at J to 6 bases, leaving 11 bases not matched to a gene. The CDR3 DNA follows: TGTGCCAGCAGACCCTCGACAGGGGGCCTAGGTCAGCCCCAGCATTTT. Amino acid sequence: CASRPSTGGLGQPQHF.

The rearrangement joins TRBV14 to TRBJ2-5; TRBD2 is a possible D gene (5 bases). Trimming pared 4 bases from V and 4 bases from J, leaving 13 bases between. Germline V gene data show CDR1 as SGHDN and CDR2 as FVKESK. CDR3 length equals 14 residues. The CDR3 DNA is TGTGCCAGCAGCCGACCGCTAGCTGGAGAGACCCAGTACTTC. The encoded protein is CASSRPLAGETQYF.

Ten or more counts support this clonotype. The genes are TRBV20-1 and TRBJ1-1; no reliable D call. V lost 5 bases to trimming and J lost 1 base, with 11 bases between them. CDR3 length: 13 residues. The germline V gene has CDR1 DFQATT and CDR2 SNEGSKA (reference sequence). CDR3: CSALDNPNTEAFF. CDR3 sequence (DNA): TGCAGTGCTCTCGACAACCCGAACACTGAAGCTTTCTTT.

The V call is TRBV20-1, the J call TRBJ1-1, with 8 bases that match TRBD1. With 5 bases clipped from V and 0 bases from J, the junction kept 17 bases outside the gene matches. Germline lookup yields CDR1 DFQATT and CDR2 SNEGSKA (reference sequence). This CDR3 region has 18 residues. CDR3 region: CSAQNRMRTGYLNTEAFF. The CDR3 DNA reads TGCAGTGCTCAAAACCGAATGAGGACAGGGTATTTGAACACTGAAGCTTTCTTT.

About this clonotype itself: A much larger clonotype is one base distant, so this may be a read error. The CDR3 loop is CAWSTGLWTQYF. The DNA of the CDR3 is TGTGCCTGGAGTACGGGCCTCTGGACCCAGTACTTC. This sequence joins TRBV30 and TRBJ2-5; no reliable D call. Germline V gene lookup returns CDR1 GTSNPN and CDR2 SVGIG (reference sequence). CDR3 length: 12 amino acids. Trimming shortened V by 2 bases and J by 7 bases, and 11 bases separated the two germline ends.